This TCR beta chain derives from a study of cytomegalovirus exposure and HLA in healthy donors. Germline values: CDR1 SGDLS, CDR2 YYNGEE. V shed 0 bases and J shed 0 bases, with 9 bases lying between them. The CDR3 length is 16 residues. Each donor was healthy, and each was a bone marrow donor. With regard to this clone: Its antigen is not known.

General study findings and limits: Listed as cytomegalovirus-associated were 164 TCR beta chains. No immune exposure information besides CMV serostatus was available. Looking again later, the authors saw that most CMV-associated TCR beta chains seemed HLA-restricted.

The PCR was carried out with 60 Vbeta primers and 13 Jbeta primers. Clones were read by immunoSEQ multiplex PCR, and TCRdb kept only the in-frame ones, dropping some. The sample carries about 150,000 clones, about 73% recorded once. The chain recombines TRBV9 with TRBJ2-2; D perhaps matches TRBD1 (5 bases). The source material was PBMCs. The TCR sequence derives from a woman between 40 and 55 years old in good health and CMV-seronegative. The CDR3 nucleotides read TGTGCCAGCAGCGTAGACAGGAGTTCGAACACCGGGGAGCTGTTTTTT. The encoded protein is CASSVDRSSNTGELFF.